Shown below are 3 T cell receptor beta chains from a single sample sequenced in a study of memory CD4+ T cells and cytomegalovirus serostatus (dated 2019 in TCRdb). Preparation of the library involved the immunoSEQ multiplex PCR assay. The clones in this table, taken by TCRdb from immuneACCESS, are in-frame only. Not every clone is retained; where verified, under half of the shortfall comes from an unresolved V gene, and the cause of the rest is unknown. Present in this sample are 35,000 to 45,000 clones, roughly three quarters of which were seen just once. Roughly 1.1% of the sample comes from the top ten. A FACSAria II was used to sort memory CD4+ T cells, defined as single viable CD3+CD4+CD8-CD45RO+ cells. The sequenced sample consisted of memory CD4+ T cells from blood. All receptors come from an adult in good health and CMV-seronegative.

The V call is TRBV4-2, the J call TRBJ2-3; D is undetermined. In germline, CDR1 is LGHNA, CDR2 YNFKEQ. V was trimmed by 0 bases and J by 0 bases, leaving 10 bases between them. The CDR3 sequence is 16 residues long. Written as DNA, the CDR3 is TGTGCCAGCAGCCAAGAAATAAGGCGGAGCACAGATACGCAGTATTTT. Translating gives CASSQEIRRSTDTQYF.

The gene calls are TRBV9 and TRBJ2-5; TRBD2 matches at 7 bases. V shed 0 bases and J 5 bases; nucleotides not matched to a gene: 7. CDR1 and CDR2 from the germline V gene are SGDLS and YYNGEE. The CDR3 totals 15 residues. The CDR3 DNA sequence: TGTGCCAGCAGCGTAGGTGGCAGGGAGGGCGAGACCCAGTACTTC. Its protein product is CASSVGGREGETQYF.

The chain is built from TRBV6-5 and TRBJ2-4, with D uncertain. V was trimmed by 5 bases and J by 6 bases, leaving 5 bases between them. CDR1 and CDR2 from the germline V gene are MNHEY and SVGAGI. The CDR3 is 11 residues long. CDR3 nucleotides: TGTGCCAGCAGTAAGGGAAACATTCAGTACTTC. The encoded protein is CASSKGNIQYF.